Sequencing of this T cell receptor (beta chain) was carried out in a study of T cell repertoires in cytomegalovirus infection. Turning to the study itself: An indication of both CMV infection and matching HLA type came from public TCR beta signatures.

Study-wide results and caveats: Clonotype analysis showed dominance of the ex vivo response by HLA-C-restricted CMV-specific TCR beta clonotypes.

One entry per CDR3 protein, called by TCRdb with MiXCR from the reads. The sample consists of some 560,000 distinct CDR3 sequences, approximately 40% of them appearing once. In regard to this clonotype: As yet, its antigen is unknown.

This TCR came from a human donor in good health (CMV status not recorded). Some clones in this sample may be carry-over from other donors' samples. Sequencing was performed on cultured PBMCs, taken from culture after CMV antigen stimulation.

The CDR3 bases are TGCGCCAGCAGCCACGATCCCTCCGGGAACACGGTAGGAGATACGCAGTATTTT. This gives the protein CASSHDPSGNTVGDTQYF. This rearrangement joins TRBV4-3 to TRBJ2-3; weak D call: TRBD2 (5 bases). From germline, CDR1 is LGHNA and CDR2 YSLEER. The CDR3 is 18 amino acids. The V end was cut by 3 bases, the J end by 5 bases, with 24 bases between.